These 23 T cell receptor beta chains came from one sample sequenced in a study of patients and donors after allogeneic stem cell transplantation. TCRdb re-called the RT-PCR reads through MiXCR, storing one row per CDR3 protein. The profile shows some 230,000 distinct CDR3 sequences, 13% to 15% of them singletons. The material sequenced was blood, either unsorted or a sorted T cell fraction (not recorded which). All receptors come from a human donor who was either an allogeneic HSCT recipient or a stem cell or donor lymphocyte infusion donor (not recorded which). It is not recorded whose cells these are; they may come from a transplant donor.

This clonotype was seen only a few times. The chain employs TRBV5-4 and TRBJ2-1; 9 bases align to TRBD1. V was clipped by 4 bases and J by 4 bases; unmatched bases: 6. The CDR3 runs 15 residues. The germline V gene has CDR1 SGHNT and CDR2 YYREEE (reference sequence). The CDR3 DNA sequence: TGTGCCAGCAGCCGGCCGGGACAGGGATACAATGAGCAGTTCTTC. This gives the protein CASSRPGQGYNEQFF.

The V call is TRBV6-1, the J call TRBJ2-3; 7 bases line up with TRBD1. Trimming cost V 8 bases and J 1 base; bases outside gene matches: 9. CDR1 is MNHNS and CDR2 is SASEGT in the germline V gene. CDR3 length: 15 amino acids. The CDR3 here is CASGRQGMGTDTQYF. CDR3 DNA sequence: TGTGCCAGCGGCCGACAGGGAATGGGCACAGATACGCAGTATTTT.

The V and J genes are TRBV27 and TRBJ2-7, with D perhaps TRBD1 (5 bases). The V gene lost 5 bases and the J gene lost 2 bases, with 16 bases spanning the gap. The CDR3 covers 15 residues. The germline V gene has CDR1 MNHEY and CDR2 SMNVEV (reference sequence). The CDR3 bases are TGTGCCAGCAGTACCATTCACAGGAGAACCTACGAGCAGTACTTC. Translating gives CASSTIHRRTYEQYF.

This clonotype was counted only a few times. The chain couples TRBV19 to TRBJ1-1; no reliable D call. Trimming took 1 base from V and 6 from J, leaving 9 bases between them. CDR1 is LNHDA and CDR2 is SQIVND in the germline V gene (reference sequence). There are 13 residues in the CDR3. CDR3 nucleotide sequence: TGTGCCAGTAGTATAGGCTGGGAGGCTGAAGCTTTCTTT. Translated, it gives CASSIGWEAEAFF.

Within the sample, this clonotype is medium-sized. The chain combines TRBV12-3 or TRBV12-4 with TRBJ1-1; 9 bases agree with TRBD1. The CDR3 sequence is 14 residues long. V was pared by 8 bases and J by 3 bases, with 7 bases of the junction left unmatched. The CDR3 is CASSTGGSYTEAFF. For the CDR3, the DNA is TGTGCCAGCTCGACAGGGGGTAGCTACACTGAAGCTTTCTTT.

J is TRBJ1-1 and V is TRBV29-1, with D uncertain. Germline CDR1 SQVTM, CDR2 ANQGSEA. The length of the CDR3 is 12 residues. V lost 4 bases and J lost 3, with 9 bases in between. The CDR3 DNA sequence: TGCAGCGTTGCGGTTCGGGACACTGAAGCTTTCTTT. It codes for CSVAVRDTEAFF. Supplemented by reference TRBV29-1 and TRBJ1-1, the full variable domain reads SAVISQKPSRDICQRGTSLTIQCQVDSQVTMMFWYRQQPGQSLTLIATANQGSEATYESGFVIDKFPISRPNLTFSTLTVSNMSPEDSSIYLCSVAVRDTEAFFGQGTRLTVV.

The table lists this clonotype with a count of one. J is TRBJ2-3 and V is TRBV11-2, with a tentative D call TRBD2 (5 bases). The V end was cut by 2 bases, the J end by 6 bases, with 12 bases between. CDR1 and CDR2 (germline): SGHAT, FQNNGV. The CDR3 length is 14 residues. The CDR3 region has the DNA TGTGCCAGCAGCTTAATGGGCGGGCGGGATACGCAGTATTTT. It is translated as CASSLMGGRDTQYF.

In this sample, this clonotype turned up many times. The V and J genes are TRBV25-1 and TRBJ2-7; D is possibly TRBD2 (5 bases). The CDR3 spans 13 residues. The germline V and J ends were trimmed by 3 bases and 4 bases, with 10 bases remaining between them. The germline gives CDR1 MGHDK, CDR2 SYGVNS. The CDR3 region is CASSDPRGYEQYF. DNA for the CDR3: TGTGCCAGCAGTGACCCACGGGGATACGAGCAGTACTTC.

This clonotype has a count of ten or more. The chain has TRBV6-5 and TRBJ1-4, with D tentatively TRBD1 (6 bases). This CDR3 region has 12 residues. The V end was cut by 5 bases, the J end by 13 bases, with 14 bases between. The germline V gene has CDR1 MNHEY and CDR2 SVGAGI. The CDR3 region has the DNA TGTGCCAGCAGTCAGAGGGGGGCGTCACTGTTTTTT. This codes for CASSQRGASLFF.

V gene TRBV7-2 combines with J gene TRBJ1-1; D is unclear. CDR1 SGHTA and CDR2 FQGNSA come from the germline V gene. Deletions cut 4 bases from V and 4 bases from J, with 10 bases between. There are 13 residues in the CDR3. DNA of the CDR3: TGTGCCAGCAGCTCGACGACGGGCACTGAAGCTTTCTTT. Translation: CASSSTTGTEAFF.

This clonotype was observed many times. The chain uses TRBV4-1 and TRBJ2-5; 7 positions agree with TRBD2. The CDR3 has 15 amino acids. The V and J ends lost 0 bases and 4 bases, in that order; junction bases with no gene match: 5. Germline V CDR1 and CDR2: MGHRA, YSYEKL. This CDR3 is CASSQDAGVGETQYF. Here the CDR3 DNA reads TGCGCCAGCAGCCAAGACGCGGGAGTGGGAGAGACCCAGTACTTC.

This clonotype has a count of ten or more. The chain is built from TRBV5-5 and TRBJ1-6, with TRBD1 as a possible D gene (5 bases). Trimming removed 5 bases from V and 10 bases from J, with 10 bases in between. This CDR3 is 12 amino acids long. CDR1 and CDR2 from the germline V gene are SGHKS and YYEKEE (reference sequence). CDR3 nucleotides: TGTGCCAGCAGTCCGGGGGTCTCACCCCTCCACTTT. Its protein is CASSPGVSPLHF.

V and J are TRBV10-3 and TRBJ1-2, with 9 nucleotides matching TRBD1. In germline, CDR1 is ENHRY, CDR2 SYGVKD. The CDR3 sequence is 16 residues long. J gave up 5 bases and V 7 bases, and 14 bases lay outside the gene matches. CDR3 DNA sequence: TGTGCCATCACCCAGAGTCGTGGACAGGGGACGTATGGCTACACCTTC. It encodes CAITQSRGQGTYGYTF.

This clonotype was seen a handful of times. The chain couples TRBV5-1 to TRBJ2-7; D possibly matches TRBD1 or TRBD2 (5 bases each). The germline CDR1 and CDR2 sequences are SGHRS and YFSETQ. V gave up 0 bases and J gave up 2 bases, with 12 bases separating them. This CDR3 spans 15 amino acids. CDR3: CASSLDRRPPYEQYF. DNA of the CDR3: TGCGCCAGCAGCTTGGACAGGAGGCCTCCCTACGAGCAGTACTTC.

This clonotype was counted between two and nine times. This chain links TRBV5-5 with TRBJ2-7; D might be TRBD1 (5 bases). Looked up from germline, CDR1 is SGHKS and CDR2 is YYEKEE (reference sequence). This CDR3 comprises 12 residues. Trimming pared 3 bases from V and 4 bases from J, leaving 8 bases between. The CDR3 nucleotides are TGTGCCAGCAGCTCGACAGTTTACGAGCAGTACTTC. Translated, it gives CASSSTVYEQYF.

The chain is built from TRBV19 and TRBJ1-5; the match to TRBD1 covers 9 bases. Germline CDR1 is LNHDA and CDR2 is SQIVND (reference sequence). The CDR3 is 19 amino acids. V lost 2 bases to trimming and J lost 3 bases; unmatched junction nucleotides: 14. CDR3 amino acids: CASSILSTGTGISNQPQHF. CDR3 DNA: TGTGCCAGTAGTATACTATCTACCGGGACAGGGATATCCAATCAGCCCCAGCATTTT. Full variable domain (outside the CDR3, taken from reference TRBV19 and TRBJ1-5): DGGITQSPKYLFRKEGQNVTLSCEQNLNHDAMYWYRQDPGQGLRLIYYSQIVNDFQKGDIAEGYSVSREKKESFPLTVTSAQKNPTAFYLCASSILSTGTGISNQPQHFGDGTRLSIL.

The chain couples TRBV12-3 or TRBV12-4 to TRBJ2-5; 14 bases align to TRBD2. With V trimmed by 5 bases and J by 4 bases, 9 bases remained unmatched. This CDR3 contains 17 residues. The CDR3 DNA is TGTGCCAGCAGTAACTCCGGGACTAGCGGGGGAGGAGAGACCCAGTACTTC. This translates into CASSNSGTSGGGETQYF.

In this sample, this clonotype turned up many times. This chain connects TRBV12-3 or TRBV12-4 to TRBJ2-3; TRBD2 agrees at 9 bases. J was trimmed by 3 bases and V by 9 bases; bases with no gene match: 13. There are 16 residues in the CDR3. The CDR3 protein is CASSRRGGRGTDTQYF. The CDR3 nucleotides are TGTGCCAGTTCGCGACGAGGCGGGAGGGGTACAGATACGCAGTATTTT.

This clonotype was observed at least ten times. The genes are TRBV28 and TRBJ1-1; 7 bases fit TRBD1. Germline-derived CDR1 and CDR2 are MDHEN and SYDVKM. The V gene end was trimmed by 5 bases and the J gene end by 11 bases; junction bases not matched to a gene: 8. The CDR3 length is 12 residues. The CDR3, as DNA: TGTGCCAGCAGTCTCCCGGGACAGCTCGCTTTCTTT. Amino acids: CASSLPGQLAFF.

This clonotype was seen a few times. The rearrangement uses TRBV12-3 or TRBV12-4 and TRBJ2-7; D may be TRBD1 (6 bases). Trimming removed 5 bases from V and 6 bases from J, with 11 bases in between. CDR3 size: 12 residues. For the CDR3, the DNA is TGTGCCAGCAGTAGAACAGGGTTCGAGCAGTACTTC. It codes for CASSRTGFEQYF.

In this sample, this clonotype turned up many times. The chain is built from TRBV20-1 and TRBJ1-1, with 7 nucleotides matching TRBD1. The CDR3 runs 15 residues. The V gene end was trimmed by 7 bases and the J gene end by 0 bases; junction bases not matched to a gene: 11. Germline V gives CDR1 DFQATT, CDR2 SNEGSKA (reference sequence). CDR3 sequence (DNA): TGCAGTGTCCAGGGGGAGGCAGGGATGAACACTGAAGCTTTCTTT. As protein: CSVQGEAGMNTEAFF.

This clonotype was recorded a few times. The CDR3 protein is CASSKGTSTYEQYF. CDR3 coding DNA: TGTGCCAGCTCAAAAGGGACTAGTACCTACGAGCAGTACTTC. V gene TRBV18 combines with J gene TRBJ2-7; 8 bases agree with TRBD2. The CDR3 sequence is 14 residues long. The ends lost 5 bases at V and 2 bases at J; junction bases unmatched: 5. CDR1 KGHSH and CDR2 LQKENI come from the germline V gene.

This clonotype occurred a few times. The rearrangement joins TRBV25-1 to TRBJ2-2; 11 nucleotides align to TRBD2. The V segment lost 7 bases and the J segment 0 bases; nucleotides outside the gene matches: 10. The CDR3 covers 18 residues. CDR1 MGHDK and CDR2 SYGVNS come from the germline V gene. In DNA, the CDR3 is TGTGCCAGCACGAACGCAGTAGCGGGAGGGCCGAACACCGGGGAGCTGTTTTTT. It translates to CASTNAVAGGPNTGELFF.